This T cell receptor beta chain stems from a study of Ad26.COV2.S vaccination and SARS-CoV-2 variants. As for the study in general: Donor had been placed in the Ad26.COV2.S arm of the COV1001 trial.

Repertoires were generated with immunoSEQ multiplex PCR, while TCRdb's copy carries only in-frame clones and drops some. The sample lists about 440,000 clones, roughly 87% occurring once. The V and J ends lost 1 base and 0 bases, in that order; junction bases with no gene match: 1. Germline CDR1 reads LGHDT; CDR2 reads YNNKEL (reference sequence). The CDR3 covers 17 residues. The sample's treatment: about 20 received Ad26.COV2.S at low or high dose, single or two shots; about 5 received placebo; per-sample allocation not given. Sampling occurred on day 63 after the first vaccine or placebo injection. Based in Boston, the donor was an adult of 18-55 years.

The chain joins TRBV3-1 (or the pseudogene TRBV3-2) to TRBJ2-6, with 9 bases lining up with TRBD2. The sequence was obtained from a person between 18 and 65 years old who received the Ad26.COV2.S COVID-19 vaccine or a placebo. Sequences were derived from peripheral blood, sampled in a trial of Ad26.COV2.S vaccine versus placebo. The chain's CDR3 is CASSQGREGSGANVLTF. DNA for the CDR3: TGTGCCAGCAGCCAAGGGCGGGAGGGCTCTGGGGCCAACGTCCTGACTTTC.